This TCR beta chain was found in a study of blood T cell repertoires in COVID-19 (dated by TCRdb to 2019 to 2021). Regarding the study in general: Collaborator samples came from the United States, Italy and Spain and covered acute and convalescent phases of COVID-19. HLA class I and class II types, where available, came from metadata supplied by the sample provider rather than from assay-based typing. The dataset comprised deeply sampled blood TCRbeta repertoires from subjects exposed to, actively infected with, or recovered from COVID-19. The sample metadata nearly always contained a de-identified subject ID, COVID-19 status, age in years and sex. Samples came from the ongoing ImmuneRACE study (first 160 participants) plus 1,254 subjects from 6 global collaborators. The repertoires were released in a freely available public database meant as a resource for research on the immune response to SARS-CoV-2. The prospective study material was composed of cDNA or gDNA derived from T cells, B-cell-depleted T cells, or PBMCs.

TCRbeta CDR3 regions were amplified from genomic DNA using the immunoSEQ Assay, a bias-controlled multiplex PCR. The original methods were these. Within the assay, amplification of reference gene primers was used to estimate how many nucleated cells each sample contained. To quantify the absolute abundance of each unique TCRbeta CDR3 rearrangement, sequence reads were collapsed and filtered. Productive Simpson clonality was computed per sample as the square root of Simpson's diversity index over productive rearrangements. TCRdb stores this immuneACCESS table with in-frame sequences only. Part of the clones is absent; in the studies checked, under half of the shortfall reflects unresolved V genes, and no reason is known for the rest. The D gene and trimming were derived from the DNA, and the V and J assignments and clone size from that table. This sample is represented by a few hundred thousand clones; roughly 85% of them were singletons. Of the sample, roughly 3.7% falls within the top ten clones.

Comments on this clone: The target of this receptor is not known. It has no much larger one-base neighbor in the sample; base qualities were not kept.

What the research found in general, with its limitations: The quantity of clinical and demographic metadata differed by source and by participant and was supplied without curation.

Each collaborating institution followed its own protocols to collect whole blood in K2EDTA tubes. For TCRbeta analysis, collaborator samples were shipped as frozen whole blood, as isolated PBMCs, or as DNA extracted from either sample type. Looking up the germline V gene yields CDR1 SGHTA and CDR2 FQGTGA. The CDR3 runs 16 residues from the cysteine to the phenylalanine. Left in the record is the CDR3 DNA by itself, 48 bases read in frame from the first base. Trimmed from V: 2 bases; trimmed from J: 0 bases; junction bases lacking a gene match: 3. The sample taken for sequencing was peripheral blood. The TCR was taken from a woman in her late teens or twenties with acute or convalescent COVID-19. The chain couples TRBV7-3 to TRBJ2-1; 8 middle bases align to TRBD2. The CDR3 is CASSLAAGDSYNEQFF. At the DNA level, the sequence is TGTGCCAGCAGCTTAGCAGCGGGAGACTCCTACAATGAGCAGTTCTTC.